Listed below are T cell receptor beta chains from one sample, sequenced in a study of neurological immune-mediated disorders. TCRdb independently ran MiXCR on the 5' RACE reads; one entry per CDR3 protein. The data hold more than 45,000 distinct CDR3 sequences, with roughly 11% observed a single time. The material sequenced was PBMCs. These receptors were taken from a man between 60 and 75 years old in good health. The CDR3 runs from the conserved cysteine through the conserved F or W. Each record gives: J gene, V gene, clone size, D gene, CDR3 DNA, CDR3 protein. A D gene is named only where the DNA matches it firmly. Expanded clones get a size class; other rows say once, few or many, or leave the size out.

TRBJ1-6	TRBV29-1	-	-	TGCAGCGCCCAGGTCCATCCAAAATCACCCCTCCACTTT	CSAQVHPKSPLHF
TRBJ1-1	TRBV29-1	few	-	TGCAGCGGAGTGAACACCATTGGGGACACTGAAGCTTTCTTT	CSGVNTIGDTEAFF
TRBJ2-3	TRBV5-1	many	TRBD1	TGCGCCAGCAGCCCAGACAGGGTCGATACGCAGTATTTT	CASSPDRVDTQYF
TRBJ1-1	TRBV6-1	many	-	TGTGCCAGCAGCCCTTCGGGGGTCGGGTTAGACACTGAAGCTTTCTTT	CASSPSGVGLDTEAFF
TRBJ2-2	TRBV5-4	many	-	TGTGCCAGCAGCTCCCCGACAGGGAGGGGGACCGGGGAGCTGTTTTTT	CASSSPTGRGTGELFF
TRBJ2-5	TRBV7-3	many	-	TGTGCCAGCAGCCAAAGGGGGAAGGGAGAGACCCAGTACTTC	CASSQRGKGETQYF
TRBJ2-1	TRBV28	-	TRBD2	TGTGCCAGCAGCATTAGCGGGAGTCGGGACAATGAGCAGTTCTTC	CASSISGSRDNEQFF
TRBJ2-2	TRBV7-9	many	-	TGTGCCAGCAGCTTATTAAAGAGGAACACCGGGGAGCTGTTTTTT	CASSLLKRNTGELFF
TRBJ1-5	TRBV20-1	many	-	TGCAGTGCTAGCGGACTAAACAATCAGCCCCAGCATTTT	CSASGLNNQPQHF
TRBJ1-6	TRBV16	many	-	TGTGCCAGCAGCCAATCTCGACAAAGAAATTCACCCCTCCACTTT	CASSQSRQRNSPLHF
TRBJ2-5	TRBV2	many	-	TGTGCCAGCAGGGAAACGTGGGAGACCCAGTACTTC	CASRETWETQYF
TRBJ1-2	TRBV21-1	many	-	TGTGCCAGCAGCAAAGCGATAACGAACAGGGCGCGCGGCTACACCTTC	CASSKAITNRARGYTF
TRBJ1-3	TRBV20-1	medium-sized	TRBD1	TGCAGTGCCCTCGTGCAGGGGGGGAACACCATATATTTT	CSALVQGGNTIYF
TRBJ1-3	TRBV5-6	many	-	TGTGCCAGCAGCTTGGACCCTAAACCTGGGAACACCATATATTTT	CASSLDPKPGNTIYF
TRBJ2-7	TRBV5-1	many	-	TGCGCCAGCGGGACGAGAGGCCAAACGGACGAGCAGTACTTC	CASGTRGQTDEQYF
TRBJ2-7	TRBV6-2/TRBV6-3	-	-	TGTGCCAGCAGTTACCAGGGAAGCTCCTACGAGCAGTACTTC	CASSYQGSSYEQYF
TRBJ1-2	TRBV12-3/TRBV12-4	many	-	TGTGCCAGCAGTTTAGCTGGACCATCTACGGGCTACACCTTC	CASSLAGPSTGYTF
TRBJ2-3	TRBV7-2	many	TRBD2	TGTGCCAGCAGCCAAGGGACTAGCGGGGGTAGCGGAGATACGCAGTATTTT	CASSQGTSGGSGDTQYF
TRBJ2-1	TRBV5-1	many	-	TGCGCCAGCAAAAGGGACTCGAGCTCCTACAATGAGCAGTTCTTC	CASKRDSSSYNEQFF
TRBJ2-7	TRBV18	many	-	TGTGCCAGCTCACCATCCAGGTCCTACGAGCAGTACTTC	CASSPSRSYEQYF